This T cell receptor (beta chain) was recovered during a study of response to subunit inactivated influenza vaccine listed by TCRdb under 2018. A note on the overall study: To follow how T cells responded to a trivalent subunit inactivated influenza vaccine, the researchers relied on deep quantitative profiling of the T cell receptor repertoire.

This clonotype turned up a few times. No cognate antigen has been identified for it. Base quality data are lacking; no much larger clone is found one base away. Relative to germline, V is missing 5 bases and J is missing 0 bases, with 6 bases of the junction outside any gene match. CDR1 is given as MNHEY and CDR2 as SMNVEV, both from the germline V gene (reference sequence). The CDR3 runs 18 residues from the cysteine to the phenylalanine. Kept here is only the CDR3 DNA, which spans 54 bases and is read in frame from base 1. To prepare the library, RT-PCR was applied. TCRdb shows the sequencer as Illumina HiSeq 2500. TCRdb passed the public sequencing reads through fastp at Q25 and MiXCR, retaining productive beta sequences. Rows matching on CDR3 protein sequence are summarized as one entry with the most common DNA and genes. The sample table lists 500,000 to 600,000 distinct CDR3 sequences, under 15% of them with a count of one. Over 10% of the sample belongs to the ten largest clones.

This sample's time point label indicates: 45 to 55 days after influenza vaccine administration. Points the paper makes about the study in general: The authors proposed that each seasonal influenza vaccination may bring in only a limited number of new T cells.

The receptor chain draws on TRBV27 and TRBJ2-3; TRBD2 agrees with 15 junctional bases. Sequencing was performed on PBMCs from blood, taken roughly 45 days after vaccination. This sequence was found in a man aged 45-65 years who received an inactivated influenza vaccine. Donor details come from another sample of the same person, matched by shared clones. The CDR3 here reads CASSPGLAGGPSTDTQYF. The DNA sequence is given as TGTGCCAGCAGTCCCGGACTAGCGGGAGGGCCAAGCACAGATACGCAGTATTTT.